This T cell receptor beta chain was retrieved from a study of CD8+CD57+ T cells in acquired aplastic anemia. At the level of the study: Yields of DNA that came from sorted CD4+ and CD8+ cells averaged roughly 3.2 ug. Among healthy donors, CD4+ cells averaged around 11 million reads. Findings of the study overall: Comparison of patients with controls identified about 30 shared CD8+ CDR3 sequences. With respect to CD8+ Simpson's diversity, patients and controls did not differ significantly.

Germline V lookup: CDR1 SGHKS, CDR2 YYEKEE (reference sequence). This CDR3 has 13 residues. V was trimmed by 0 bases and J by 1 base, leaving 2 bases between them. To note about this clonotype: Its antigen is not known.

The TCR beta profiling, which covered VDJ combination and CDR3 sequence, was carried out using genomic DNA as the template. TCRdb re-derived calls from the reads in MiXCR, one entry per CDR3 protein. This sample has 200,000 to 250,000 distinct CDR3 sequences, with 61% found just once. The chain combines TRBV5-5 with TRBJ1-3; D remains ambiguous. The material sequenced was sorted CD4+, CD8+, or CD8+CD57+ T cells (not recorded which) from PBMCs. This receptor was obtained from a human donor in good health. Written as DNA, the CDR3 is TGTGCCAGCAGCTTGGGGTCTGGAAACACCATATATTTT. It codes for CASSLGSGNTIYF.